This T cell receptor (beta chain) appears in the sequencing data of a study of technical replicates of blood from a handful of donors. Germline V gene data show CDR1 as SGHAT and CDR2 as FQNNGV. V lost 0 bases, J lost 6 bases, and 17 bases lay in between. The CDR3 sequence is 16 residues long. Clones were sequenced by immunoSEQ multiplex PCR, and TCRdb holds only the in-frame ones, with some missing. The repertoire consists of under 95,000 clones, with over 90% occurring once and the leading ten covering 0.2% to 0.3%. The chain employs TRBV11-2 and TRBJ1-2, with D hard to call. This sequence was found in a human donor in good health. Sequenced input: T cells isolated from PBMCs. Written as DNA, the CDR3 is TGTGCCAGCAGCTTAGACGCCGGTCCGGGAGGGAATGGCTACACCTTC. Residues: CASSLDAGPGGNGYTF.